The 27 T cell receptor beta chains below come from one sample, sequenced in a study of identifying expanded T cells in peripheral blood. Sequencing used immunoSEQ multiplex PCR; TCRdb keeps in-frame clones, though not all of them. Among 95,000 or so clones listed, more than 75% were seen once. The sample taken for sequencing was blood. The receptors were sampled from a person aged 18-70 years in good health.

The chain uses TRBV30 and TRBJ2-7, with 7 bases matching TRBD1. CDR3 length: 15 amino acids. CDR1 and CDR2 (germline): GTSNPN, SVGIG (reference sequence). V was clipped by 4 bases and J by 4 bases; unmatched bases: 13. CDR3 bases: TGTGCCTGGACCCCAGTGGGCCAGGGGGTTTACGAGCAGTACTTC. Protein product: CAWTPVGQGVYEQYF.

This chain joins TRBV29-1 and TRBJ1-1, with TRBD1 as a possible D gene (5 bases). The CDR3 covers 14 residues. V was cut by 6 bases and J by 0 bases, with 14 bases left in between. CDR1 is SQVTM and CDR2 is ANQGSEA in the germline V gene. The chain's CDR3 is CSVSRQTMNTEAFF. CDR3 DNA: TGCAGCGTAAGCCGACAGACCATGAACACTGAAGCTTTCTTT.

The CDR3 sequence: CASSLEGYTQYF. The CDR3 DNA reads TGCGCCAGCAGCTTGGAGGGTTATACGCAGTATTTT. This chain connects TRBV5-1 to TRBJ2-3; D not certain. CDR3 length: 12 amino acids. V lost 0 bases and J lost 7, with 6 bases in between. Germline V lookup: CDR1 SGHRS, CDR2 YFSETQ.

The V and J genes are TRBV21-1 and TRBJ2-2. TRBV21-1 is annotated as a pseudogene. The CDR3 extends over 14 amino acids. The CDR3 DNA sequence: TGTGCCAGCAGCAAAAAAGCGAACACCGGGGAGCTGTTTTTT. Translating it yields CASSKKANTGELFF.

The gene calls are TRBV9 and TRBJ1-6; the D is unclear. Germline CDR1 is SGDLS and CDR2 is YYNGEE. CDR3 length: 14 residues. The ends were cut back, 0 bases at V and 7 bases at J, with 8 bases in the middle. The CDR3 here is CASSVVPDNSPLHF. CDR3 nucleotide sequence: TGTGCCAGCAGCGTAGTCCCGGACAATTCACCCCTCCACTTT.

This clone was seen once. The chain is built from TRBV11-3 and TRBJ1-1; 7 bases are shared with TRBD1. The junction had 11 bases not matched to a gene; V was cut back by 5 bases and J by 11 bases. Germline CDR1 reads SGHNT; CDR2 reads YENEEA. The CDR3 loop spans 13 amino acids. Here the CDR3 DNA reads TGTGCCAGCAGCCCCACCGGGCAGGGGGGGGCTTTCTTT. Residues: CASSPTGQGGAFF.

The genes are TRBV19 and TRBJ1-2; a weak D match, TRBD1 (5 bases). Germline lookup yields CDR1 LNHDA and CDR2 SQIVND (reference sequence). The CDR3 consists of 15 residues. V lost 5 bases to trimming and J lost 7 bases, with 20 bases between them. In nucleotides, the CDR3 is TGTGCCAGTAGTGGCCGGACAATGACCGTGGGTGGCTACACCTTC. Its translation: CASSGRTMTVGGYTF.

V usage is TRBV19 and J usage is TRBJ1-5, with a weak D call TRBD1 (6 bases). This CDR3 is built from 16 residues. Trimming took off 7 bases at V and 2 bases at J, with 18 bases between the two ends. The germline CDR1 and CDR2 sequences are LNHDA and SQIVND (reference sequence). The CDR3 loop reads CASTNWGGRGNQPQHF. CDR3 DNA: TGTGCCAGTACTAATTGGGGGGGCAGGGGCAATCAGCCCCAGCATTTT.

The chain couples TRBV5-6 to TRBJ1-5; the D is unclear. From germline, CDR1 is SGHDT and CDR2 YYEEEE. The CDR3 sequence is 13 residues long. Trimming removed 4 bases from V and 0 bases from J, with 5 bases in between. CDR3 sequence: CASSQYSNQPQHF. The CDR3, as DNA: TGTGCCAGCAGCCAGTATAGCAATCAGCCCCAGCATTTT.

The chain has TRBV27 and TRBJ2-5; D gene ambiguous. This CDR3 contains 13 residues. Trimming stripped 10 bases from V and 2 bases from J, with 14 bases between. Germline V lookup: CDR1 MNHEY, CDR2 SMNVEV (reference sequence). DNA of the CDR3: TGTGCCATCCCCAGCAAGGATCAAGAGACCCAGTACTTC. Amino acid sequence: CAIPSKDQETQYF.

This chain joins TRBV6-4 and TRBJ1-2, with 9 bases lining up with TRBD1. Germline V CDR1 and CDR2: MRHNA, SNTAGT. This CDR3 has 15 residues. The junction had 4 bases not matched to a gene; V was cut back by 4 bases and J by 1 base. Here the CDR3 DNA reads TGTGCCAGCAGTGTGGGACAGGGACTTAACTATGGCTACACCTTC. Its protein product is CASSVGQGLNYGYTF.

The chain is built from TRBV4-3 and TRBJ2-3; 7 bases match TRBD2. Unmatched junction bases numbered 5, after V lost 1 base and J lost 1 base. Germline loops: CDR1 LGHNA, CDR2 YSLEER. This CDR3 is 16 amino acids long. CDR3 nucleotide sequence: TGCGCCAGCAGCCAAGTATTGGGAGGGGGCACAGATACGCAGTATTTT. Translating it yields CASSQVLGGGTDTQYF.

The chain links TRBV2 to TRBJ1-2; unclear D gene. The V gene's germline CDR1 is SNHLY and CDR2 FYNNEI. This CDR3 spans 13 amino acids. The V and J ends lost 0 bases and 2 bases respectively, with 4 bases between them. The CDR3, as DNA: TGTGCCAGCAGTGAAGCCATCAACTATGGCTACACCTTC. Its protein is CASSEAINYGYTF.

This sequence joins TRBV30 and TRBJ1-2; TRBD1 matches 7 bases. The CDR3 loop spans 14 amino acids. V shed 4 bases, J shed 4 bases, and the junction held 9 bases outside the gene matches. Germline values: CDR1 GTSNPN, CDR2 SVGIG (reference sequence). As DNA, the CDR3 is TGTGCCTGGACGACCCCGGGACAGCTCTATGGCTACACCTTC. Its translation is CAWTTPGQLYGYTF. Looking up the rest from reference TRBV30 and TRBJ1-2 gives the full variable domain: SQTIHQWPATLVQPVGSPLSLECTVEGTSNPNLYWYRQAAGRGLQLLFYSVGIGQISSEVPQNLSASRPQDRQFILSSKKLLLSDSGFYLCAWTTPGQLYGYTFGSGTRLTVV.

V gene TRBV9 combines with J gene TRBJ1-1; D perhaps matches TRBD1 (5 bases). Germline CDR1 is SGDLS and CDR2 is YYNGEE. The V end lost 3 bases, the J end lost 4 bases, and 13 bases lay between the germline ends. The CDR3 has 14 residues. CDR3 amino acids: CASSAQGGGTEAFF. The CDR3 DNA reads as TGTGCCAGCAGCGCCCAGGGCGGAGGCACTGAAGCTTTCTTT.

This rearrangement joins TRBV30 to TRBJ1-6; unclear D gene. Germline V gives CDR1 GTSNPN, CDR2 SVGIG (reference sequence). This CDR3 contains 16 residues. The germline V and J ends were trimmed by 6 bases and 0 bases, with 15 bases remaining between them. The CDR3 spells CACPGPLSSYNSPLHF. The CDR3 coding sequence is TGTGCCTGTCCCGGGCCCCTGAGCTCCTATAATTCACCCCTCCACTTT.

This clone has a single count. The CDR3 DNA reads TGTGCCAGCAGCTCCTCCCAGGACACGACGAATGAAAAACTGTTTTTT. It yields the protein CASSSSQDTTNEKLFF. The J gene is TRBJ1-4, the V gene TRBV5-5; TRBD1 might be the D (5 bases). The V gene lost 3 bases and the J gene lost 5 bases, with 17 bases spanning the gap. Germline V gene sequence: CDR1 SGHKS, CDR2 YYEKEE (reference sequence). The CDR3 has 16 amino acids. The variable domain in full, with the rest retrieved from reference TRBV5-5 and TRBJ1-4, is DAGVTQSPTHLIKTRGQQVTLRCSPISGHKSVSWYQQVLGQGPQFIFQYYEKEERGRGNFPDRFSARQFPNYSSELNVNALLLGDSALYLCASSSSQDTTNEKLFFGSGTQLSVL.

The rearrangement uses TRBV11-2 and TRBJ2-1, with D possibly matching TRBD1 (5 bases). The CDR3 spans 16 residues. From germline, CDR1 is SGHAT and CDR2 FQNNGV. V gave up 4 bases and J gave up 0 bases, with 13 bases separating them. CDR3 protein: CASSWGGESSYNEQFF. CDR3 in DNA: TGTGCCAGCAGCTGGGGCGGCGAGAGCTCCTACAATGAGCAGTTCTTC. The entire variable domain, with the rest obtained from reference TRBV11-2 and TRBJ2-1, is as follows: EAGVAQSPRYKIIEKRQSVAFWCNPISGHATLYWYQQILGQGPKLLIQFQNNGVVDDSQLPKDRFSAERLKGVDSTLKIQPAKLEDSAVYLCASSWGGESSYNEQFFGPGTRLTVL.

V gene TRBV5-1 combines with J gene TRBJ2-1; no reliable D call. The CDR3 is made up of 14 amino acids. CDR1 is SGHRS, CDR2 YFSETQ, per germline. V was shortened by 0 bases and J by 5 bases, with 9 bases between the two germline ends. CDR3 sequence: CASSLGAEHNEQFF. In nucleotides, the CDR3 is TGCGCCAGCAGCTTGGGGGCAGAGCACAATGAGCAGTTCTTC.

This clone was picked up a small number of times. V gene TRBV2 combines with J gene TRBJ1-1, with no clear D. The V gene's germline CDR1 is SNHLY and CDR2 FYNNEI. This CDR3 spans 14 amino acids. V lost 8 bases to trimming and J lost 1 base, with 14 bases between them. The CDR3 loop reads CASSSQAGNTEAFF. CDR3 coding DNA: TGTGCCAGCTCCTCCCAAGCGGGGAACACTGAAGCTTTCTTT.

The chain recombines TRBV10-3 with TRBJ2-7; D gene uncertain. V lost 4 bases and J 2 bases, leaving 9 bases between the germline ends. CDR3 length equals 13 residues. Germline lookup yields CDR1 ENHRY and CDR2 SYGVKD. CDR3 DNA: TGTGCCATCAGTGGTAGTGGTACCTACGAGCAGTACTTC. As protein: CAISGSGTYEQYF.

V and J are TRBV18 and TRBJ2-7; D gene ambiguous. V was clipped by 1 base and J by 3 bases, with 16 bases between them. From germline, CDR1 is KGHSH and CDR2 LQKENI. CDR3 length equals 16 residues. The CDR3 DNA follows: TGTGCCAGCTCACCACTCGAGCGAATGGGGATCTACGAGCAGTACTTC. Protein sequence: CASSPLERMGIYEQYF.

This chain uses TRBV7-9 with TRBJ2-2, with D perhaps matching TRBD1 (6 bases). Trimming cost V 5 bases and J 4 bases, with 11 bases left between them. The CDR3 length is 14 residues. Germline V gene lookup returns CDR1 SEHNR and CDR2 FQNEAQ (reference sequence). Here the CDR3 reads CASSPAGVTGELFF. The CDR3, as DNA: TGTGCCAGCAGCCCGGCAGGGGTCACCGGGGAGCTGTTTTTT.

The V gene is TRBV6-1, the J gene TRBJ1-6; D call uncertain. V lost 4 bases and J 10 bases, leaving 17 bases between the germline ends. The V gene's germline CDR1 is MNHNS and CDR2 SASEGT. The CDR3 spans 15 residues. The CDR3 loop is CASSVDWEINSPLHF. CDR3 nucleotide sequence: TGTGCCAGCAGTGTGGATTGGGAAATCAACTCACCCCTCCACTTT.

CDR3 protein: CASSPPEATNEKLFF. CDR3 DNA sequence: TGTGCCAGTAGCCCCCCGGAGGCAACTAATGAAAAACTGTTTTTT. This chain joins TRBV19 and TRBJ1-4; D not resolved. The ends were cut back, 6 bases at V and 0 bases at J, with 11 bases in the middle. The CDR3 is 15 amino acids. The germline V gene encodes CDR1 LNHDA and CDR2 SQIVND (reference sequence).

The chain couples TRBV18 to TRBJ2-2, with D unclear. CDR3 length: 15 amino acids. The V and J ends lost 3 bases and 2 bases respectively, with 10 bases between them. Germline CDR1 and CDR2: KGHSH and LQKENI. In DNA form, the CDR3 reads TGTGCCAGCTCACCTCCGATTCCAAACACCGGGGAGCTGTTTTTT. This gives the protein CASSPPIPNTGELFF.

The chain is built from TRBV5-1 and TRBJ1-2; D not resolved. The CDR3 contains 15 residues. With 0 bases removed from V and 4 bases from J, the gap between germline ends came to 13 bases. The germline gives CDR1 SGHRS, CDR2 YFSETQ. This CDR3 reads CASSLDFAGAYGYTF. CDR3 DNA sequence: TGCGCCAGCAGCTTGGATTTCGCAGGAGCCTATGGCTACACCTTC.